This T cell receptor (beta chain) was identified during a study of OX40 agonist ivuxolimab in advanced cancers. The overall study: The patients received agonistic anti-OX40 (CD134) antibody ivuxolimab.

V lost 7 bases and J lost 6, with 18 bases in between. The germline V gene encodes CDR1 MNHEY and CDR2 SVGAGI. CDR3 length: 15 amino acids. No patient had autoimmune disease or received systemic immunosuppression. Some clones are missing from TCRdb's copy, which holds only in-frame ones; the method was immunoSEQ multiplex PCR. Of more than 65,000 clones listed, just under 85% are singletons. Sequenced here: CD4+ or CD8+ T cells sorted from blood, sampled in a trial of the OX40 agonist ivuxolimab. The chain joins TRBV6-5 to TRBJ2-2; D is unresolved. This receptor was taken from an adult with an advanced solid tumor such as melanoma, head and neck, liver or kidney cancer. CDR3 in DNA: TGTGCCAGCACCCAACCCGGGTCGTCGGCCGGGGAGCTGTTTTTT. Protein: CASTQPGSSAGELFF.